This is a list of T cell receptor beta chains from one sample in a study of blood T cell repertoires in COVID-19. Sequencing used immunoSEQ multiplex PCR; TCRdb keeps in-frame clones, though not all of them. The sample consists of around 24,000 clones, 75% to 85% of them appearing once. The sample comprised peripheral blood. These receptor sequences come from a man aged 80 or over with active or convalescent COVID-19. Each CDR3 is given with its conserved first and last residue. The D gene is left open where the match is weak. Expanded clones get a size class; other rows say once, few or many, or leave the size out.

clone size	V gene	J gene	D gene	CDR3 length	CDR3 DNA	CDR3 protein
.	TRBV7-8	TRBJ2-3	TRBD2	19	TGTGCCAGCAGCTTAGGGGTCAAGCGGGAATACTCTAGCACAGATACGCAGTATTTT	CASSLGVKREYSSTDTQYF
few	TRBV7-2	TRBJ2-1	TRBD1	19	TGTGCCAGCAGCTTTAGGGGACAGGGTGCCATTAGCTCCTACAATGAGCAGTTCTTC	CASSFRGQGAISSYNEQFF
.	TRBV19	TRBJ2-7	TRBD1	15	TGTGCCAGTAGTACCGGGACAGGCAACACCTACGAGCAGTACTTC	CASSTGTGNTYEQYF
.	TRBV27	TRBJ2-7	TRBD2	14	TGTGCCAGCAGTCTTACTAGCGGGGGGGCCGAGCAGTACTTC	CASSLTSGGAEQYF
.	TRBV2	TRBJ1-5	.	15	TGTGCCAGCAGAAGGGGTCTAGGAGGCAATCAGCCCCAGCATTTT	CASRRGLGGNQPQHF
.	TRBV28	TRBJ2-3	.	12	TGTGCCAGCAGTTTGAGTACAGATACGCAGTATTTT	CASSLSTDTQYF
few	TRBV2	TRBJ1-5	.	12	TGTGCCAGCAGTGTTCACGGTCAGCCCCAGCATTTT	CASSVHGQPQHF
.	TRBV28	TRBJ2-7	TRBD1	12	TGTGCCAGCAGTACCGCCAGGGGGGAGCAGTACTTC	CASSTARGEQYF
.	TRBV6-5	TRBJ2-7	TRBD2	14	TGTGCCAGCAGGAAGGTGGGACTAGCGGCCGAGCAGTACTTC	CASRKVGLAAEQYF
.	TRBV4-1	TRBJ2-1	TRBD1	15	TGCGCCAGCAGCAAAGGACAGGGGGATTACAATGAGCAGTTCTTC	CASSKGQGDYNEQFF
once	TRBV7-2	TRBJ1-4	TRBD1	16	TGTGCCAGCAGCCCATCCCCGGACAGGAGAAATGAAAAACTGTTTTTT	CASSPSPDRRNEKLFF
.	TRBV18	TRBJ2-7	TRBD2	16	TGTGCCAGCTCACCACTTTCTTCGGGGGGGGCCTACGAGCAGTACTTC	CASSPLSSGGAYEQYF
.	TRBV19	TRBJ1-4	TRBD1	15	TGTGCCAGTAGTACTTACAGGGGCGACGGTGAAAAACTGTTTTTT	CASSTYRGDGEKLFF
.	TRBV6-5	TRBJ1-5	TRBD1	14	TGTGCCAGCAGTTACTCGACAGGGAACCAGCCCCAGCATTTT	CASSYSTGNQPQHF
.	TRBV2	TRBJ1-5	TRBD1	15	TGTGCCAGCAGTGGGGGACAGGGGACAAATCAGCCCCAGCATTTT	CASSGGQGTNQPQHF
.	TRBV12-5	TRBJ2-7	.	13	TGTGCTAGTGCCCCGGGACTCTTTGGCGAGCAGTACTTC	CASAPGLFGEQYF
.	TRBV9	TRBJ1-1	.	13	TGTGCCAGCAGCGTATGGGCGGGCACTGAAGCTTTCTTT	CASSVWAGTEAFF
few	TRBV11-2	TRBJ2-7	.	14	TGTGCCAGCAGCTCGTCAGGGACATTTTACGAGCAGTACTTC	CASSSSGTFYEQYF